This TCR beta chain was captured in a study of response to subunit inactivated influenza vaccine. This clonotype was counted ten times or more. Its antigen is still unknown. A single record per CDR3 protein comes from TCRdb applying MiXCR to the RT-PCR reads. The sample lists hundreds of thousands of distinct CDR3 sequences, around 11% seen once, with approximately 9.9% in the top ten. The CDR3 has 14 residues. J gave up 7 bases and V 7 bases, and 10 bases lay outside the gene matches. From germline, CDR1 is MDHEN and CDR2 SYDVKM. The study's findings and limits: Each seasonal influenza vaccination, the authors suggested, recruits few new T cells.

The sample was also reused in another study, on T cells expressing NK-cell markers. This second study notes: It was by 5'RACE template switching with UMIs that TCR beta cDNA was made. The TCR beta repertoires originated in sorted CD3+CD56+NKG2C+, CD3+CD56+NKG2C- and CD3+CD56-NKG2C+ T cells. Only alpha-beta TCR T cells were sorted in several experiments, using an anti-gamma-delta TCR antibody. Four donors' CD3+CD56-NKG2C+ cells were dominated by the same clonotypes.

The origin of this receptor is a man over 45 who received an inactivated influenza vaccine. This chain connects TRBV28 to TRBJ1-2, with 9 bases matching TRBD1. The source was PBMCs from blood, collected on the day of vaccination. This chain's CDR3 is CASIPLTGGGGYTF. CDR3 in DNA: TGTGCCAGCATCCCTCTGACAGGGGGTGGTGGCTACACCTTC.